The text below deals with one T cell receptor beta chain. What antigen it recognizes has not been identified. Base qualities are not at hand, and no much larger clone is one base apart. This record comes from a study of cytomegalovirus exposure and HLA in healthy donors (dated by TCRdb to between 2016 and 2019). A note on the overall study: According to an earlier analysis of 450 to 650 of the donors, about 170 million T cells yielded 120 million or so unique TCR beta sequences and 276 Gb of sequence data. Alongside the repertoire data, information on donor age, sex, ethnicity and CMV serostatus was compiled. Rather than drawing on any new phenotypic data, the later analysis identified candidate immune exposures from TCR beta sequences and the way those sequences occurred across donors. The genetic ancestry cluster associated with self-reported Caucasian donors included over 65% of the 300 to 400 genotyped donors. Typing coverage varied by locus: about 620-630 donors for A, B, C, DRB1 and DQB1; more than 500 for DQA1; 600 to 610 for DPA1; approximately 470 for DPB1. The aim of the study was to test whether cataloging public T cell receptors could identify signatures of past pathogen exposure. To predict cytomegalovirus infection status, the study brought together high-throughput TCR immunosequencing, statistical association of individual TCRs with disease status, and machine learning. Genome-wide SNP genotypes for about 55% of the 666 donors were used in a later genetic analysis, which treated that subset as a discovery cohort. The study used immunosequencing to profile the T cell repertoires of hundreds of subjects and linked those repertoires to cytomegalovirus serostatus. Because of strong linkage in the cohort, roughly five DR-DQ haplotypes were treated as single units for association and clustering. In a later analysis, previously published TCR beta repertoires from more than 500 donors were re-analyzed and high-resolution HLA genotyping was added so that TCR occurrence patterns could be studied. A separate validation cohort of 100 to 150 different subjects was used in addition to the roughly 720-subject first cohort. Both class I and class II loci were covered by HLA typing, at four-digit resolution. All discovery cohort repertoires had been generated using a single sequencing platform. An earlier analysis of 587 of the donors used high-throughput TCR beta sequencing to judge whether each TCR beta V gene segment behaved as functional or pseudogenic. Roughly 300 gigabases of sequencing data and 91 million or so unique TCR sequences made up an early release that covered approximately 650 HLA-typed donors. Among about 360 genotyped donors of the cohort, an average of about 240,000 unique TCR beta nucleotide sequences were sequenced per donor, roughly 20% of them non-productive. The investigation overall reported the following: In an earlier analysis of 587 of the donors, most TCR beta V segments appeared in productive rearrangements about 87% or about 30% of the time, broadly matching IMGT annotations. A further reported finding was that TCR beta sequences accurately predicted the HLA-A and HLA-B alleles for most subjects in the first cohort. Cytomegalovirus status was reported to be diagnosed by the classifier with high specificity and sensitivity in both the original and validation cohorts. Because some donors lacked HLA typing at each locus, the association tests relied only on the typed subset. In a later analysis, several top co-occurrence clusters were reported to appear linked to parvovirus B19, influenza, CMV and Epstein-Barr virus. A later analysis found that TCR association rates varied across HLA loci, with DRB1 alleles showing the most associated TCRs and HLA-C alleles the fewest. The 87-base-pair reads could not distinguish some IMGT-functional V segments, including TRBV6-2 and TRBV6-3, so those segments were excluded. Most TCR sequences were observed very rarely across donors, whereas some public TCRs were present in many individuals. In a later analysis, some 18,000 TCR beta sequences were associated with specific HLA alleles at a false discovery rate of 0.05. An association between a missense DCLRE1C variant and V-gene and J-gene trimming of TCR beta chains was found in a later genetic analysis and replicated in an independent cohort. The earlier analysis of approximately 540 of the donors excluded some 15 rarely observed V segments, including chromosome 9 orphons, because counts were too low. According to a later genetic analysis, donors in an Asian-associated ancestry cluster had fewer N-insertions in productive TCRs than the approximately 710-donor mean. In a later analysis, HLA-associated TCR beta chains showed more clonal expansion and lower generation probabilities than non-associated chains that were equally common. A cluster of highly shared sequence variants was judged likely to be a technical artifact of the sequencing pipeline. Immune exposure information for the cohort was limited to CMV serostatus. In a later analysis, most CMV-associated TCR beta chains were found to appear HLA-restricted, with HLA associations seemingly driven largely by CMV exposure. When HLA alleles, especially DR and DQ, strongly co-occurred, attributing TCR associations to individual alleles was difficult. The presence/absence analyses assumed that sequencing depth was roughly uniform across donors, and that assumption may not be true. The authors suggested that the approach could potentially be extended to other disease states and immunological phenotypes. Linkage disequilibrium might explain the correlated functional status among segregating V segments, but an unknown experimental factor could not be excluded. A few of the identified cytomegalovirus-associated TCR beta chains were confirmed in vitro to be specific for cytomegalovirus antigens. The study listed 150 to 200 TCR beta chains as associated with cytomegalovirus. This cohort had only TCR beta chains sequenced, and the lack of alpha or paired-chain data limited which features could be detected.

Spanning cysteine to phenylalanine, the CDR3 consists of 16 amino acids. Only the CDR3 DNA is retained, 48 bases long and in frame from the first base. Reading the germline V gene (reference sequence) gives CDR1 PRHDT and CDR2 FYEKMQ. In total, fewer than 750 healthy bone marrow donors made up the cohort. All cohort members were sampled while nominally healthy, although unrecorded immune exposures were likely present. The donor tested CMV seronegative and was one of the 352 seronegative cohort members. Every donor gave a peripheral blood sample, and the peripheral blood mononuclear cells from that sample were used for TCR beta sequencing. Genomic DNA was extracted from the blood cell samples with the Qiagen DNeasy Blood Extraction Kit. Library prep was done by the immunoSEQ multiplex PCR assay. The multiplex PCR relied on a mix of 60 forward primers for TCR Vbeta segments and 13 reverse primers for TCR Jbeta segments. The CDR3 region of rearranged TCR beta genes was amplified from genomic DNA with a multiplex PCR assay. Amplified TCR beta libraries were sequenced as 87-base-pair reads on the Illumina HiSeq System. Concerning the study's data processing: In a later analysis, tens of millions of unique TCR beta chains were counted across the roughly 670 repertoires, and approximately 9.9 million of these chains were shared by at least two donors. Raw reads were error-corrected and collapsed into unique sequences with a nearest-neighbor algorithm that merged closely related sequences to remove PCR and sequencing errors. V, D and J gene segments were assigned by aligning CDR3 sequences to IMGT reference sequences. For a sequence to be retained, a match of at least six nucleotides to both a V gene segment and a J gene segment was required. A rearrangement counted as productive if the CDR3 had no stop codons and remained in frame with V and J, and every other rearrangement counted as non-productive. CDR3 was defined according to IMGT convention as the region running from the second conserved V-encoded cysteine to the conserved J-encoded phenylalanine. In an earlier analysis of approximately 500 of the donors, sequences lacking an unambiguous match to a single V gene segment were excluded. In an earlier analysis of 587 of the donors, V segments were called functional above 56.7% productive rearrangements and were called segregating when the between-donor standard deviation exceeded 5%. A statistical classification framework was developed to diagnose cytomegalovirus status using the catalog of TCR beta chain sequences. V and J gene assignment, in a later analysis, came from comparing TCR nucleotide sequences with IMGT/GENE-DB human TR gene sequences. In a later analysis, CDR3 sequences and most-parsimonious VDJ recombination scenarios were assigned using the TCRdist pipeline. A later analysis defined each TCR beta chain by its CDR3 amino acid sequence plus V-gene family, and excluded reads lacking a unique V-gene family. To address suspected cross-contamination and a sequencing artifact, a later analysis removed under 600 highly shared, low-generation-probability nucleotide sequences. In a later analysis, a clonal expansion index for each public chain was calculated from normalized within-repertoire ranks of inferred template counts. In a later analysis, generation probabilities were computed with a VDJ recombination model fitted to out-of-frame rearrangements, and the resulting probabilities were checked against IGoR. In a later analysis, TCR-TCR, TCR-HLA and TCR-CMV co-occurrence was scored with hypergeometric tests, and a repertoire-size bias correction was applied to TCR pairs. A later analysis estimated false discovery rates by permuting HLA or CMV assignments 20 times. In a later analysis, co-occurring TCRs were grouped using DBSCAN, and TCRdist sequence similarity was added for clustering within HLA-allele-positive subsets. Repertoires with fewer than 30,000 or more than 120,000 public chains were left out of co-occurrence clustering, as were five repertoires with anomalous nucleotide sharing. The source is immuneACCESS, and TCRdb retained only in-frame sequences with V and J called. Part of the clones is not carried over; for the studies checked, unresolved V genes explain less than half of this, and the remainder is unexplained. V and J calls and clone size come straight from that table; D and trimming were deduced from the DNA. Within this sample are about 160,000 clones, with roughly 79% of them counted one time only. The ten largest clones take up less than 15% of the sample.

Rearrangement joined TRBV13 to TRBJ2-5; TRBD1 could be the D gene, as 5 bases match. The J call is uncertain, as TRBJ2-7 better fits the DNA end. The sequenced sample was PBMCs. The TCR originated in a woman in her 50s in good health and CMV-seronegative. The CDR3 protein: CASSVRKVGRAHEQYF. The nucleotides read TGTGCCAGCAGCGTTAGAAAGGTAGGCAGGGCCCACGAGCAGTACTTC.